Listed below are T cell receptor beta chains from one sample, sequenced in a study of CD8 T cells in ankylosing spondylitis. TCRdb reprocessed the 5' RACE reads via MiXCR and lists one record per CDR3 protein. The top ten clones hold approximately 10% of a sample with 150,000 to 200,000 distinct CDR3 sequences, 10% to 15% of them seen once. The sequencing sample was made of blood, either unsorted or a sorted T cell fraction (not recorded which). The receptors originated from a female donor with ankylosing spondylitis or in good health (not recorded which). The CDR3 runs from the conserved cysteine through the conserved F or W.

j_call: TRBJ2-3; v_call: TRBV7-2; cdr3_aa: CASSLGLAGGNTDTQYF
j_call: TRBJ1-4; v_call: TRBV5-1; cdr3_aa: CASSSQGGTEEKLFF
j_call: TRBJ2-5; v_call: TRBV5-1; cdr3_aa: CASSLQGRQETQYF
j_call: TRBJ1-1; v_call: TRBV7-9; cdr3_aa: CASSSGQVTPGTEAFF
j_call: TRBJ1-2; v_call: TRBV11-1; cdr3_aa: CASSPGQGGYGYTF
j_call: TRBJ1-1; v_call: TRBV16; cdr3_aa: CASSRWGTRNTEAFF
j_call: TRBJ2-7; v_call: TRBV7-2; cdr3_aa: CASSSEGGHSYEQYF
j_call: TRBJ1-5; v_call: TRBV20-1; cdr3_aa: CSATEGQGISNQPQHF
j_call: TRBJ2-5; v_call: TRBV5-1; cdr3_aa: CASTNSEDRRHQETQYF
j_call: TRBJ1-4; v_call: TRBV29-1; cdr3_aa: CSVEDGEKLFF
j_call: TRBJ2-7; v_call: TRBV12-5; cdr3_aa: CASEDTRGPEQYF
j_call: TRBJ2-1; v_call: TRBV7-3; cdr3_aa: CASLRDRGHEQFF
j_call: TRBJ2-7; v_call: TRBV20-1; cdr3_aa: CSARVSSGSDEQYF
j_call: TRBJ1-2; v_call: TRBV5-6; cdr3_aa: CASSLFLTSDSGGYTF
j_call: TRBJ2-1; v_call: TRBV12-3/TRBV12-4; cdr3_aa: CASSLLVGFGDEQFF
j_call: TRBJ1-5; v_call: TRBV20-1; cdr3_aa: CSAHDRYSNQPQHF
j_call: TRBJ2-1; v_call: TRBV2; cdr3_aa: CAGRHRGELNEQFF
j_call: TRBJ2-2; v_call: TRBV20-1; cdr3_aa: CSASLAGFNTGELFF
j_call: TRBJ2-2; v_call: TRBV11-2; cdr3_aa: CASSLERGKAGELFF
j_call: TRBJ1-2; v_call: TRBV20-1; cdr3_aa: CSARDLESGYTF
j_call: TRBJ2-1; v_call: TRBV12-3/TRBV12-4; cdr3_aa: CASSFESGQTYNEQFF
j_call: TRBJ1-2; v_call: TRBV18; cdr3_aa: CASSPTGTLKNYGYTF
j_call: TRBJ2-6; v_call: TRBV28; cdr3_aa: CASSLGTSGRSGANVLTF
j_call: TRBJ1-1; v_call: TRBV5-1; cdr3_aa: CASSHVRDPGTEAFF
j_call: TRBJ2-7; v_call: TRBV7-2; cdr3_aa: CASSLVVSGRSSYEQYF
j_call: TRBJ2-2; v_call: TRBV5-6; cdr3_aa: CASSRWTSGSGGELFF
j_call: TRBJ2-1; v_call: TRBV29-1; cdr3_aa: CSVEFSRTSGRNEQFF
j_call: TRBJ2-7; v_call: TRBV12-3/TRBV12-4; cdr3_aa: CASRAGGAYEQYF
j_call: TRBJ1-1; v_call: TRBV14; cdr3_aa: CASSHYRGMNTEAFF
j_call: TRBJ1-5; v_call: TRBV12-3/TRBV12-4; cdr3_aa: CASSLRDTSNQPQHF
j_call: TRBJ2-5; v_call: TRBV7-2; cdr3_aa: CASSPPGTGETQYF
j_call: TRBJ1-3; v_call: TRBV24-1; cdr3_aa: CATSVTGDSGNTIYF
j_call: TRBJ1-1; v_call: TRBV7-9; cdr3_aa: CASSYDSEEAFF
j_call: TRBJ2-4; v_call: TRBV2; cdr3_aa: CASCLGGQGNIQYF
j_call: TRBJ2-7; v_call: TRBV5-5; cdr3_aa: CASSLGQGRYEQYF
j_call: TRBJ2-2; v_call: TRBV12-3/TRBV12-4; cdr3_aa: CASSFEGVTTGELFF
j_call: TRBJ2-3; v_call: TRBV12-3/TRBV12-4; cdr3_aa: CASSVSGLRTDTQYF
j_call: TRBJ1-2; v_call: TRBV6-2/TRBV6-3; cdr3_aa: CASSRDGLEGYTF
j_call: TRBJ2-7; v_call: TRBV27; cdr3_aa: CASSLLMGRGGGPFYEQYF
j_call: TRBJ1-5; v_call: TRBV6-1; cdr3_aa: CASRILVHQPQHF
j_call: TRBJ2-3; v_call: TRBV20-1; cdr3_aa: CSASRLAGLADTQYF
j_call: TRBJ2-7; v_call: TRBV7-2; cdr3_aa: CASSREPSPLYEQYF
j_call: TRBJ2-7; v_call: TRBV6-2/TRBV6-3; cdr3_aa: CASSHASAWYF
j_call: TRBJ2-7; v_call: TRBV20-1; cdr3_aa: CSARVQRSFYEQYF
j_call: TRBJ1-1; v_call: TRBV10-3; cdr3_aa: CAINPQGTNAEAFF
j_call: TRBJ2-6; v_call: TRBV20-1; cdr3_aa: CSARSGSANVLTF
j_call: TRBJ2-7; v_call: TRBV12-3/TRBV12-4; cdr3_aa: CASSPSRSPYEQYF
j_call: TRBJ2-3; v_call: TRBV30; cdr3_aa: CAWSVSGAGADTQYF
j_call: TRBJ2-1; v_call: TRBV11-3; cdr3_aa: CASSPHGGSGNEQFF